The following is a T cell receptor beta chain sequence with its context. The target antigen is unknown. This sample stems from a study of cytomegalovirus exposure and HLA in healthy donors. Study-level findings and limits: Near-uniform donor sequencing depth was presumed by presence/absence analyses. In a later analysis, a genetic analysis reported fewer productive-TCR N-insertions in an Asian-associated ancestry cluster than the cohort average. Common viral pathogens seemed to be connected with several of the most significant clusters, according to a later analysis. A later analysis linked a missense variant in DCLRE1C to the trimming of TCR beta V and J genes.

The PCR contained 60 Vbeta and 13 Jbeta primers. The data were produced by immunoSEQ multiplex PCR, yet TCRdb's version contains in-frame clones alone and is incomplete. Of roughly 150,000 clones detected, about 68% appear once; the ten largest clones hold approximately 2.3%. This CDR3 spans 15 amino acids. With V trimmed by 4 bases and J by 4 bases, 9 bases remained unmatched. The germline gives CDR1 LNHDA, CDR2 SQIVND (reference sequence). The sequence derives from a female donor in good health and CMV-seronegative. Sample: PBMCs. The rearrangement joins TRBV19 to TRBJ1-2; 7 nucleotides align to TRBD1. This CDR3 reads CASSTPGTGAYGYTF. The CDR3 DNA reads TGTGCCAGTAGTACCCCCGGAACAGGGGCCTATGGCTACACCTTC.